This T cell receptor beta chain is drawn from a study of breast tumors, draining lymph nodes, adjacent tissues. General study results and limits: Tumor and nontumor repertoires were significantly more similar in luminal-like than in basal-like breast cancer. Tumor repertoires ranked between lymph nodes and nontumor tissue in diversity, with V and J gene preferences.

This CDR3 has 18 amino acids. The ends lost 5 bases at V and 0 bases at J; junction bases unmatched: 13. CDR1 is SEHNR, CDR2 FQNEAQ, per germline (reference sequence). This clonotype was picked up many times. Its antigen is not identified. Samples came from axillary lymph nodes draining the breast cancer. TCRdb re-analysed the multiplex PCR reads in MiXCR, keeping a single row per CDR3 protein. The profile shows about 180,000 distinct CDR3 sequences, around a third of them singletons. The sequencing input was axillary lymph node tissue. The TCR originated in a female donor with breast cancer. Some clones in this sample may be carry-over from other donors' samples. The chain links TRBV7-9 to TRBJ2-1; 7 bases are shared with TRBD1. The CDR3 region is CASSHPADRRYSYNEQFF. The CDR3 bases are TGTGCCAGCAGCCACCCCGCGGACAGGAGATACTCCTACAATGAGCAGTTCTTC. Filled out from reference TRBV7-9 and TRBJ2-1, the complete variable domain reads DTGVSQNPRHKITKRGQNVTFRCDPISEHNRLYWYRQTLGQGPEFLTYFQNEAQLEKSRLLSDRFSAERPKGSFSTLEIQRTEQGDSAMYLCASSHPADRRYSYNEQFFGPGTRLTVL.